This T cell receptor beta chain was captured in a study of breast tumors, draining lymph nodes, adjacent tissues (dated by TCRdb to the mid-2010s). Some background on the complete study: TCR beta repertoires were compared across tumor, adjacent nontumor tissue and axillary lymph nodes obtained from breast cancer patients. In human breast cancer, the study set out to evaluate how tumor, surrounding tissue and draining lymph node repertoires relate to one another and whether T cells may move between these sites. The paper's findings and limits, for the study overall: In luminal-like breast cancer, tumor and nontumor tissue repertoires resembled each other significantly more than in basal-like breast cancer. The data were judged consistent with most tumor T cells deriving from the lymph node and then expanding within tumor tissue. Tumor T-cell repertoires showed less diversity than lymph node repertoires and more diversity than nontumor tissue repertoires, and tumor T-cell repertoires showed preferential V and J gene usage. Rather than being directly demonstrated, the conclusion that tumor T cells originate in lymph nodes was presented as consistent with a hypothesis.

This clonotype appeared many times. Its specific antigen is unknown. No base qualities exist here, and no much larger clone lies one base off it. Sequencing was performed on an Illumina HiSeq 2000. TCR beta chain libraries were generated through multiplex PCR amplification. High-throughput sequencing was used to analyze the amplified TCR beta chain products. TCRdb applied fastp at Q25 and MiXCR to the public reads, then kept only in-frame beta chains. For every CDR3 protein sequence, its rows merge into one entry that carries the most common genes and DNA. A total of tens of thousands of distinct CDR3 sequences appear in this sample, 35% to 50% of them only once. More than 9% of the sample lies in the top ten. The CDR3 runs 12 residues from the cysteine to the phenylalanine. Just the 36-base CDR3 DNA is kept, in frame starting at base 1. V gives up 5 bases and J gives up 2 bases, and the segment between their germline ends measures 6 bases. The germline V gene gives CDR1 as SGHTA and CDR2 as FQGNSA.

The sequence came from a female donor with breast cancer. Some clones in this sample may be carry-over from other donors' samples. This chain is built from TRBV7-2 and TRBJ1-1; 5 matching bases give a weak D call of TRBD1. The sequenced material came from breast tumor tissue. The CDR3 corresponds to CASSDRNTEAFF. The DNA is TGTGCCAGCAGCGACAGAAACACTGAAGCTTTCTTT. With all but the CDR3 taken from the reference TRBV7-2 and TRBJ1-1 genes, the full variable domain is: GAGVSQSPSNKVTEKGKDVELRCDPISGHTALYWYRQSLGQGLEFLIYFQGNSAPDKSGLPSDRFSAERTGGSVSTLTIQRTQQEDSAVYLCASSDRNTEAFFGQGTRLTVV.